The 12 T cell receptor beta chains in this list originate from one sample, sequenced in a study of blood T cell repertoires in COVID-19. TCRdb's copy holds only in-frame clones and misses some; the assay was immunoSEQ multiplex PCR. Among roughly 220,000 clones listed, approximately 80% were seen once. What was sequenced was peripheral blood. Receptors originate from a man under 40 with active or convalescent COVID-19.

Written as DNA, the CDR3 is TGTGCCAGCAGAGGGCAGGGAAGCTCCTATAATTCACCCCTCCACTTT. Its protein is CASRGQGSSYNSPLHF. The chain employs TRBV7-2 and TRBJ1-6; weak D call: TRBD1 (5 bases). Germline CDR1 reads SGHTA; CDR2 reads FQGNSA. V lost 6 bases, J lost 0 bases, and 12 bases lay in between. The CDR3 has 16 residues.

This chain uses TRBV27 with TRBJ1-4, with 7 bases that match TRBD1. Germline trimming cut 5 bases from V and 0 bases from J; bases unmatched to any gene: 3. The CDR3 sequence is 15 residues long. The germline CDR1 and CDR2 sequences are MNHEY and SMNVEV (reference sequence). The CDR3 here is CASSRGQATNEKLFF. For the CDR3, the DNA is TGTGCCAGCAGTCGCGGACAGGCAACTAATGAAAAACTGTTTTTT.

This rearrangement joins TRBV7-6 to TRBJ2-7, with TRBD2 matching over 8 bases. The J segment lost 4 bases and the V segment lost 5 bases, leaving 19 bases of the junction unmatched. CDR1 and CDR2 from the germline V gene are SGHVS and FNYEAQ. This CDR3 contains 18 residues. The CDR3 loop reads CASSPRNPPRGGLYEQYF. The CDR3 DNA reads as TGTGCCAGCAGCCCACGCAACCCGCCACGGGGGGGACTTTACGAGCAGTACTTC.

The gene calls are TRBV5-4 and TRBJ2-1; 8 nucleotides match TRBD2. CDR1 and CDR2 from the germline V gene are SGHNT and YYREEE (reference sequence). V lost 4 bases, J lost 2 bases, and 5 bases stayed unmatched. The CDR3 has 15 residues. This CDR3 reads CASSSSGGAYNEQFF. DNA of the CDR3: TGTGCCAGCAGCAGCTCCGGGGGGGCCTACAATGAGCAGTTCTTC.

J is TRBJ1-3 and V is TRBV5-1, with D perhaps matching TRBD1 (6 bases). This CDR3 has 15 residues. Germline CDR1 SGHRS, CDR2 YFSETQ. Trimming removed 4 bases at V and 2 bases at J, with 13 bases between. The CDR3: CASSRGSEPGNTIYF. The CDR3, as DNA: TGCGCCAGCAGCAGGGGGTCCGAACCTGGAAACACCATATATTTT.

The rearrangement joins TRBV3-1 (or the pseudogene TRBV3-2) to TRBJ2-5, with D perhaps TRBD1 (6 bases). The V gene lost 6 bases and the J gene lost 2 bases, with 16 bases spanning the gap. CDR1 and CDR2 (germline): LGHDT, YNNKEL (reference sequence). This CDR3 has 15 amino acids. Here the CDR3 DNA reads TGTGCCAGCAGTCCTTATCGGACAGAGCAAGAGACCCAGTACTTC. Translated: CASSPYRTEQETQYF.

In regard to this clone: Other DNA sequences in this sample translate to the same CDR3. This chain links TRBV7-3 with TRBJ2-1; 8 bases are a match to TRBD2. CDR1 and CDR2 (germline): SGHTA, FQGTGA. The CDR3 sequence is 15 residues long. Unmatched junction bases numbered 10, after V lost 5 bases and J lost 7 bases. In nucleotides, the CDR3 is TGTGCCAGCAGCCCCAGCGGGAGTAGTTATAATGAGCAGTTCTTC. Its protein is CASSPSGSSYNEQFF.

The V gene is TRBV9, the J gene TRBJ2-1, with 7 bases fitting TRBD2. The germline V gene has CDR1 SGDLS and CDR2 YYNGEE. The CDR3 sequence is 14 residues long. Losses at the gene ends were 1 base for V and 9 bases for J; bases not matched to a gene: 7. CDR3 residues: CASSVWGGTAEQFF. CDR3 DNA: TGTGCCAGCAGCGTATGGGGAGGGACGGCTGAGCAGTTCTTC.

The chain joins TRBV19 to TRBJ2-3, with a possible D match to TRBD1 (6 bases). CDR3 length equals 18 residues. The germline gives CDR1 LNHDA, CDR2 SQIVND (reference sequence). The V end was cut by 6 bases, the J end by 2 bases, with 24 bases between. CDR3 DNA: TGTGCCAGTAGCGGGGACATCCAGCGGAGCGGAGACACAGATACGCAGTATTTT. This encodes CASSGDIQRSGDTDTQYF.

Comments on this clone: Other DNA sequences in this sample translate to the same CDR3. The V and J genes are TRBV7-2 and TRBJ2-1; no firm D call. V was trimmed by 1 base and J by 3 bases, leaving 4 bases between them. The CDR3 is 13 residues long. Germline CDR1 and CDR2: SGHTA and FQGNSA. This CDR3 reads CASSLVVYNEQFF. Here the CDR3 DNA reads TGTGCCAGCAGCTTAGTAGTCTACAATGAGCAGTTCTTC.

This clone was seen once. This chain connects TRBV18 to TRBJ1-4; TRBD1 matches 7 bases. CDR3 length: 13 residues. Losses at the gene ends were 5 bases for V and 8 bases for J; bases not matched to a gene: 5. Germline values: CDR1 KGHSH, CDR2 LQKENI. CDR3 in DNA: TGTGCCAGCTCATGGGGACAGCAAGAAAAACTGTTTTTT. This translates into CASSWGQQEKLFF. The full variable domain, completed using reference TRBV18 and TRBJ1-4, is NAGVMQNPRHLVRRRGQEARLRCSPMKGHSHVYWYRQLPEEGLKFMVYLQKENIIDESGMPKERFSAEFPKEGPSILRIQQVVRGDSAAYFCASSWGQQEKLFFGSGTQLSVL.

This chain uses TRBV5-1 with TRBJ2-3; 9 bases align to TRBD2. V lost 2 bases and J lost 3; bases outside the gene matches: 4. Germline-derived CDR1 and CDR2 are SGHRS and YFSETQ. CDR3 length equals 15 residues. The CDR3 sequence: CASSLPSGETDTQYF. The CDR3 DNA sequence: TGCGCCAGCAGCTTACCTAGCGGGGAGACAGATACGCAGTATTTT.